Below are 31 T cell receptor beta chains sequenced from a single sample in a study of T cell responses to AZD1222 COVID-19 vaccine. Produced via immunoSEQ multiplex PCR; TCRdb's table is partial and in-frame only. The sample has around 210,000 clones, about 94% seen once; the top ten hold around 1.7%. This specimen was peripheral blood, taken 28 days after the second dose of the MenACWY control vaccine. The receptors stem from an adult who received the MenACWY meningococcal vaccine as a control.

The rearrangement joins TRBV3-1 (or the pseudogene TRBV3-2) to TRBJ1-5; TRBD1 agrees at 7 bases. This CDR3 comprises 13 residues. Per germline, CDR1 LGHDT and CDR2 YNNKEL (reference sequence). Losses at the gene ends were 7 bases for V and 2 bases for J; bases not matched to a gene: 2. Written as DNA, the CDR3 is TGTGCCAGCAAAGGACAGGGCAATCAGCCCCAGCATTTT. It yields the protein CASKGQGNQPQHF.

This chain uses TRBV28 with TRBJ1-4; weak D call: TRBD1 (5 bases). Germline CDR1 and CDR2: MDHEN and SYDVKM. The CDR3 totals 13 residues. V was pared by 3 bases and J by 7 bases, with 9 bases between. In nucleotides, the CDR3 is TGTGCCAGCAGTTTGTTCAGGGCTGAAAAACTGTTTTTT. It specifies CASSLFRAEKLFF.

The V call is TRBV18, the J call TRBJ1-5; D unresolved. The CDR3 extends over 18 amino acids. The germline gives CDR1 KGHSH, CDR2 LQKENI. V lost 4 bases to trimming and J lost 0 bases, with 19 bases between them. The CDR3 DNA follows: TGTGCCAGCTCACTCACGGGCGTCGAGGCCCTTAGCAATCAGCCCCAGCATTTT. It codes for CASSLTGVEALSNQPQHF.

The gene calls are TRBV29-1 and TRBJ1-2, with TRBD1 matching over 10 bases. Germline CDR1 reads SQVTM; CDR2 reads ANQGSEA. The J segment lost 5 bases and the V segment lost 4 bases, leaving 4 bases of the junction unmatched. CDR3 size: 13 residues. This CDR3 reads CSVGTGGTYGYTF. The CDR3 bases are TGCAGCGTTGGGACAGGGGGGACATATGGCTACACCTTC. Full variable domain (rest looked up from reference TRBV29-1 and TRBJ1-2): SAVISQKPSRDICQRGTSLTIQCQVDSQVTMMFWYRQQPGQSLTLIATANQGSEATYESGFVIDKFPISRPNLTFSTLTVSNMSPEDSSIYLCSVGTGGTYGYTFGSGTRLTVV.

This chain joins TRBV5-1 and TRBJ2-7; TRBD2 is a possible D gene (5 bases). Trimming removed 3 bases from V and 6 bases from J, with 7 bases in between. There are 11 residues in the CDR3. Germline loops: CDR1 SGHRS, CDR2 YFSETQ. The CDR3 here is CASSSGFEQYF. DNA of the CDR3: TGCGCCAGCAGCTCGGGGTTCGAGCAGTACTTC.

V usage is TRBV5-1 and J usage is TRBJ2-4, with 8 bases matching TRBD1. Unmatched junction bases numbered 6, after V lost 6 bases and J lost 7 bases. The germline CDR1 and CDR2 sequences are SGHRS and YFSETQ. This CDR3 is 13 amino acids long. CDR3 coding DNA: TGCGCCAGCACCGCAGGGGGCTCGAACATTCAGTACTTC. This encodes CASTAGGSNIQYF.

CDR3 sequence reads: CASSLGQGVPYEQYF. For the CDR3, the DNA is TGTGCCAGCAGCTTGGGACAGGGTGTTCCCTACGAGCAGTACTTC. This chain connects TRBV5-6 to TRBJ2-7, with 7 bases matching TRBD1. This CDR3 has 15 amino acids. Germline V gene data show CDR1 as SGHDT and CDR2 as YYEEEE. J was trimmed by 2 bases and V by 0 bases; bases with no gene match: 5.

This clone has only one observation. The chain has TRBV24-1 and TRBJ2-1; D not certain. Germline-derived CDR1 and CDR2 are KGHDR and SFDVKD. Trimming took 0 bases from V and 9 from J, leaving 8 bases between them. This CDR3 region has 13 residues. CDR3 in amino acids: CATSDLGRTEQFF. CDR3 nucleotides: TGTGCCACCAGTGATTTGGGCAGGACTGAGCAGTTCTTC.

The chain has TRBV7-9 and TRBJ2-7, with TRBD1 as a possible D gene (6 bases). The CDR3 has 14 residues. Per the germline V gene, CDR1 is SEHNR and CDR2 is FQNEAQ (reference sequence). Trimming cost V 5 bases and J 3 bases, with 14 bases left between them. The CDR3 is CASSIGDTNYEQYF. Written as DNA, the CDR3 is TGTGCCAGCAGCATCGGGGACACCAACTACGAGCAGTACTTC.

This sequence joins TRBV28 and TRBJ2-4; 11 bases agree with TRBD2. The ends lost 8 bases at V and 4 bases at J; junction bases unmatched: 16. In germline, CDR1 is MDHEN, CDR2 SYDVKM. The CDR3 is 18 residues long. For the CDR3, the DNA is TGTGCCAGCGGTCCCGTTCTAGCGGGAGGCCCAGTGAAAAACATTCAGTACTTC. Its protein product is CASGPVLAGGPVKNIQYF.

In DNA form, the CDR3 reads TGCGCCAGCAGCTTGCTGACTAGGGGAGGCACCGGGGAGCTGTTTTTT. This codes for CASSLLTRGGTGELFF. The V gene is TRBV5-1, the J gene TRBJ2-2; D is perhaps TRBD2 (6 bases). V gave up 1 base and J gave up 4 bases, with 14 bases separating them. The CDR3 sequence is 16 residues long. CDR1 and CDR2 from the germline V gene are SGHRS and YFSETQ. Variable domain in full (rest from reference TRBV5-1 and TRBJ2-2): KAGVTQTPRYLIKTRGQQVTLSCSPISGHRSVSWYQQTPGQGLQFLFEYFSETQRNKGNFPGRFSGRQFSNSRSEMNVSTLELGDSALYLCASSLLTRGGTGELFFGEGSRLTVL.

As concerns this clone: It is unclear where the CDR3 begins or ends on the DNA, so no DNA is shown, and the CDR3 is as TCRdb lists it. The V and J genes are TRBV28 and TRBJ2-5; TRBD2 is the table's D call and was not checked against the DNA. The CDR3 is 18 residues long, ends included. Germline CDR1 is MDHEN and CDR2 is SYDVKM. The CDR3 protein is CASSTSASGGRNQETQYF.

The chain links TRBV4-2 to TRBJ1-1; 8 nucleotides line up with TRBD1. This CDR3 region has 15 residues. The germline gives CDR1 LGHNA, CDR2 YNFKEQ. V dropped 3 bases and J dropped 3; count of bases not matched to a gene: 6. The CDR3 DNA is TGTGCCAGCAGCCAGATCGGACAGGGTGACACTGAAGCTTTCTTT. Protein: CASSQIGQGDTEAFF.

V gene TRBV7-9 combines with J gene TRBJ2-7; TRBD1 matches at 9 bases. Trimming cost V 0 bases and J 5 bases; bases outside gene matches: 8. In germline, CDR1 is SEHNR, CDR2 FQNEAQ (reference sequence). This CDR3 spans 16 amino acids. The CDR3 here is CASSLAPGQGSNEQYF. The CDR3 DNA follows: TGTGCCAGCAGCTTAGCGCCGGGACAGGGCAGTAACGAGCAGTACTTC.

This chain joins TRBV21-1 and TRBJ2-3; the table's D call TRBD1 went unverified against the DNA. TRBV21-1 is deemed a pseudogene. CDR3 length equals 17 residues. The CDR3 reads CASNPKEQGQGTDTQYF. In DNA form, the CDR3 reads TGTGCCAGCAATCCCAAAGAGCAGGGACAGGGCACAGATACGCAGTATTTT.

For the CDR3, the DNA is TGTGCCAGCAGTGACCCGACGACAGGGAATCGGCAAGAGACCCAGTACTTC. Residues: CASSDPTTGNRQETQYF. V usage is TRBV6-4 and J usage is TRBJ2-5, with 7 bases fitting TRBD1. Germline V gene data show CDR1 as MRHNA and CDR2 as SNTAGT. CDR3 length: 17 residues. Trimming took 2 bases from V and 2 from J; bases not matched to a gene: 11.

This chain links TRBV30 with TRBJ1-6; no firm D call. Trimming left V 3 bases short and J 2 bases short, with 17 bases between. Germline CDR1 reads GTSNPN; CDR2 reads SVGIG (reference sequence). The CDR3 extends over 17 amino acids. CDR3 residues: CAWRPLPEGPYNSPLHF. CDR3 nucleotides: TGTGCCTGGAGGCCACTTCCGGAGGGCCCCTATAATTCACCCCTCCACTTT. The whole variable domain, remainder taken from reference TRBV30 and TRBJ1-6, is SQTIHQWPATLVQPVGSPLSLECTVEGTSNPNLYWYRQAAGRGLQLLFYSVGIGQISSEVPQNLSASRPQDRQFILSSKKLLLSDSGFYLCAWRPLPEGPYNSPLHFGNGTRLTVT.

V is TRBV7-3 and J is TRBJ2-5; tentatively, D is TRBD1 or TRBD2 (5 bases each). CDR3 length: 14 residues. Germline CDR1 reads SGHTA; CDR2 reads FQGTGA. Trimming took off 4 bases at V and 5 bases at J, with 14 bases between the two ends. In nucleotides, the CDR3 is TGTGCCAGCAGCTCCGTAGGGACCGGGGAGACCCAGTACTTC. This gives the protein CASSSVGTGETQYF. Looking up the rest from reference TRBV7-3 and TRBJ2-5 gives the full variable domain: GAGVSQTPSNKVTEKGKYVELRCDPISGHTALYWYRQSLGQGPEFLIYFQGTGAADDSGLPNDRFFAVRPEGSVSTLKIQRTERGDSAVYLCASSSVGTGETQYFGPGTRLLVL.

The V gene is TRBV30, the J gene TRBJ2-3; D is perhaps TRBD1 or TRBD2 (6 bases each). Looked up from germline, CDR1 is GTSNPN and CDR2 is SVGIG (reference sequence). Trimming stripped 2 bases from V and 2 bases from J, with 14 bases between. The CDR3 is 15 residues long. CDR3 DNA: TGTGCCTGGAGTAAGGGGGGCTCAGACACAGATACGCAGTATTTT. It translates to CAWSKGGSDTDTQYF.

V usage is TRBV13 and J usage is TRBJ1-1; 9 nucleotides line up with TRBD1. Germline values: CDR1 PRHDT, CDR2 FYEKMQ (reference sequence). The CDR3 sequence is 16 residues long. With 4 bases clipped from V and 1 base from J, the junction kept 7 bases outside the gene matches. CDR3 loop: CASSSGQGRRNTEAFF. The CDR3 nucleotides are TGTGCCAGCAGCTCTGGACAGGGGAGGAGGAACACTGAAGCTTTCTTT. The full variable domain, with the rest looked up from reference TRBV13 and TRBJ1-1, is AAGVIQSPRHLIKEKRETATLKCYPIPRHDTVYWYQQGPGQDPQFLISFYEKMQSDKGSIPDRFSAQQFSDYHSELNMSSLELGDSALYFCASSSGQGRRNTEAFFGQGTRLTVV.

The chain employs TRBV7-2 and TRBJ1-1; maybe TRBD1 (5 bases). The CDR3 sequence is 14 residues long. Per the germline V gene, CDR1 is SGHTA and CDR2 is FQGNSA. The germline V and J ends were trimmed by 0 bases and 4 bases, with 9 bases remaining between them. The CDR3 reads CASSLAIRGTEAFF. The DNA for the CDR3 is TGTGCCAGCAGCTTAGCGATTAGGGGCACTGAAGCTTTCTTT.

The DNA for the CDR3 is TGTGCCAGCAGTCGGCGGGGGCGCGGAACAGCTAATGAAAAACTGTTTTTT. Protein: CASSRRGRGTANEKLFF. V and J are TRBV6-2 or TRBV6-3 and TRBJ1-4; possibly TRBD1 for D (6 bases). CDR3 length: 17 amino acids. V lost 5 bases and J 3 bases, leaving 19 bases between the germline ends. Looked up from germline, CDR1 is MNHEY and CDR2 is SVGEGT.

The CDR3 region is CASSLVPQGPNTGELFF. The CDR3 nucleotides read TGTGCCAGCAGCTTAGTCCCACAGGGTCCGAACACCGGGGAGCTGTTTTTT. The chain uses TRBV7-8 and TRBJ2-2, with a possible D match to TRBD1 (6 bases). The CDR3 is 17 amino acids. CDR1 is SGHVS, CDR2 FQNEAQ, per germline. Deletions cut 1 base from V and 0 bases from J, with 12 bases between. The whole variable domain, remainder taken from reference TRBV7-8 and TRBJ2-2, is GAGVSQSPRYKVAKRGQDVALRCDPISGHVSLFWYQQALGQGPEFLTYFQNEAQLDKSGLPSDRFFAERPEGSVSTLKIQRTQQEDSAVYLCASSLVPQGPNTGELFFGEGSRLTVL.

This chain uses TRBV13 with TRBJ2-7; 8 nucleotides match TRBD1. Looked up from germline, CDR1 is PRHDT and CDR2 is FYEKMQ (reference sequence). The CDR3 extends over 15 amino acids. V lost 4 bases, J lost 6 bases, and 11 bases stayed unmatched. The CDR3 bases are TGTGCCAGCAGCTCCTTTCTCTCAGGGGGCGGCGAGCAGTACTTC. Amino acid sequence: CASSSFLSGGGEQYF. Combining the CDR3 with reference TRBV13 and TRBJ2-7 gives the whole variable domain AAGVIQSPRHLIKEKRETATLKCYPIPRHDTVYWYQQGPGQDPQFLISFYEKMQSDKGSIPDRFSAQQFSDYHSELNMSSLELGDSALYFCASSSFLSGGGEQYFGPGTRLTVT.

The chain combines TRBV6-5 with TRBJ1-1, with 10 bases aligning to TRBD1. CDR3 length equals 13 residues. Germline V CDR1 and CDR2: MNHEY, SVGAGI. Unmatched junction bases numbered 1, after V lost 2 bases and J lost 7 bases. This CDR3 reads CASSYGQGDEAFF. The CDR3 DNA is TGTGCCAGCAGTTACGGACAGGGGGATGAAGCTTTCTTT.

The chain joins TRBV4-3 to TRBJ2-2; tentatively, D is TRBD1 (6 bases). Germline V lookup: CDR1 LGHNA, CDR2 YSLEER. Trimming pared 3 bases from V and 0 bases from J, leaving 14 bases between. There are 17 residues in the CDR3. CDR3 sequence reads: CASSHVPGTSNTGELFF. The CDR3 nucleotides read TGCGCCAGCAGCCACGTCCCCGGGACATCGAACACCGGGGAGCTGTTTTTT.

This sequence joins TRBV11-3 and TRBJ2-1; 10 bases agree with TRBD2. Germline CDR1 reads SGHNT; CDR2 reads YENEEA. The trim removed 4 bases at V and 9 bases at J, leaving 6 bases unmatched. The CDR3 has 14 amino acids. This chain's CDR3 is CASSSLAGGTEQFF. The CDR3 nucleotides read TGTGCCAGCAGCTCCTTAGCGGGGGGCACTGAGCAGTTCTTC. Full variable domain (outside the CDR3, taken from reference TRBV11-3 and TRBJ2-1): EAGVVQSPRYKIIEKKQPVAFWCNPISGHNTLYWYLQNLGQGPELLIRYENEEAVDDSQLPKDRFSAERLKGVDSTLKIQPAELGDSAVYLCASSSLAGGTEQFFGPGTRLTVL.

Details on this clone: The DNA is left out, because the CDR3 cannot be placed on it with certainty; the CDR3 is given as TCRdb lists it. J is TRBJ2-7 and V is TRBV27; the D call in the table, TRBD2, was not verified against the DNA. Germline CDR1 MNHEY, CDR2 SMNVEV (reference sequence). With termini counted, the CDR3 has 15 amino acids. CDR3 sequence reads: CASSSSGRGPYEQYF.

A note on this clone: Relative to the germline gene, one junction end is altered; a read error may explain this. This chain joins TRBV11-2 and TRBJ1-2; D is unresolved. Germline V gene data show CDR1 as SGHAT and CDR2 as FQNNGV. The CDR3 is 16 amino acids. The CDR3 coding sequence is TGTGCCAGCAGCTTCGAACTCCCGGCACCCAACTACGGCTACACCTTC. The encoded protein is CASSFELPAPNYGYTF.

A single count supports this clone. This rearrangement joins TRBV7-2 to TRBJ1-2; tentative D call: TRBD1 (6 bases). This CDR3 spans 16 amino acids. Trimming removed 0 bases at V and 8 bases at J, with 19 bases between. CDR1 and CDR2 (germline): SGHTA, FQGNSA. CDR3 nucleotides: TGTGCCAGCAGCTTAGCTTGGCAGGGGAACGGTATGGGCTACACCTTC. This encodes CASSLAWQGNGMGYTF.

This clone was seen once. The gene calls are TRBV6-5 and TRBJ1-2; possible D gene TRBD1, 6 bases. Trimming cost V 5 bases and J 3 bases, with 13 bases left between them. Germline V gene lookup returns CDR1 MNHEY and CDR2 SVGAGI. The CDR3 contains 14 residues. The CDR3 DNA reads TGTGCCAGCAGTCTACTACAGGGAGACTATGGCTACACCTTC. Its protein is CASSLLQGDYGYTF.